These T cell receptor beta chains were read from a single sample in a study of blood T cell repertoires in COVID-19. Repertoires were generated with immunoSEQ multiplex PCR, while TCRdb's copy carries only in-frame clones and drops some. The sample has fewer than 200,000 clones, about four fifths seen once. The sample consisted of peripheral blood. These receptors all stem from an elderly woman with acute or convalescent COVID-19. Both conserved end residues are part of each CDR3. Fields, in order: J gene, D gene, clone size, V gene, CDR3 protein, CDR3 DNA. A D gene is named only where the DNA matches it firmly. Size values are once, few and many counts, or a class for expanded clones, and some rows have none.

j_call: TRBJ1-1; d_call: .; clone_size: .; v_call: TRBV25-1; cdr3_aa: CASRQELNTEAFF; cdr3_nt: TGTGCCAGCAGACAGGAGCTGAACACTGAAGCTTTCTTT
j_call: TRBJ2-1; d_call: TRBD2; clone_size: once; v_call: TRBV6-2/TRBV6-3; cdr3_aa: CASSPRTSGAYNEQFF; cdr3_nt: TGTGCCAGCAGTCCCAGGACTAGCGGGGCCTACAATGAGCAGTTCTTC
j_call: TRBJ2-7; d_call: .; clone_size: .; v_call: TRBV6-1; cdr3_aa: CASSELKRVRGYEQYF; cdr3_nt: TGTGCCAGCAGTGAATTGAAAAGGGTCAGGGGCTACGAGCAGTACTTC
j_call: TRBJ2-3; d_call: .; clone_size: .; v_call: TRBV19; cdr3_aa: CASSPGATDTQYF; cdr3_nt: TGTGCCAGTAGCCCAGGGGCAACAGATACGCAGTATTTT
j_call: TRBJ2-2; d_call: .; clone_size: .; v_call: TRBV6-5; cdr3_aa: CASSRDTNTGELFF; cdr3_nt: TGTGCCAGCAGTCGGGACACGAACACCGGGGAGCTGTTTTTT
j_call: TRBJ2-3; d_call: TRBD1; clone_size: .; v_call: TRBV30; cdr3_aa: CACRQGGTDTQYF; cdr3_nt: TGTGCCTGCCGACAGGGGGGCACAGATACGCAGTATTTT
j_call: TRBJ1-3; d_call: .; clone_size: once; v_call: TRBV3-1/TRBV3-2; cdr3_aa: CASSQQGPSGNTIYF; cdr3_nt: TGTGCCAGCAGCCAGCAGGGGCCGTCTGGAAACACCATATATTTT
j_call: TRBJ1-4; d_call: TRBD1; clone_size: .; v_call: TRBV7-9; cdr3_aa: CASSLTQGGEKLFF; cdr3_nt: TGTGCCAGCAGCTTAACGCAGGGGGGCGAAAAACTGTTTTTT
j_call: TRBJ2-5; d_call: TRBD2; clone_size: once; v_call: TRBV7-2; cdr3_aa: CASSLVVAGRETQYF; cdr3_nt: TGTGCCAGCAGCTTAGTGGTAGCGGGACGGGAGACCCAGTACTTC
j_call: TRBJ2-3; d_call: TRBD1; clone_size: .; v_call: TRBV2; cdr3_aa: CASRGTGADVDTQYF; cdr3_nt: TGTGCCAGCAGGGGGACAGGGGCAGATGTCGATACGCAGTATTTT
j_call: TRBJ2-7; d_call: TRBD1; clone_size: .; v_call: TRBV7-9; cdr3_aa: CASSPGQNYEQYF; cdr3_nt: TGTGCCAGCAGCCCGGGACAGAACTACGAGCAGTACTTC
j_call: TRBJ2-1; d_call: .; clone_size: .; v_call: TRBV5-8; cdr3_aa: CASSFAGYNEQFF; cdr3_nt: TGTGCCAGCAGCTTTGCAGGATACAATGAGCAGTTCTTC
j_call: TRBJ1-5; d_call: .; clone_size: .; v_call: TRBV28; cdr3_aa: CASRGTFSNQPQHF; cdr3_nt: TGTGCCAGCAGAGGGACATTTAGCAATCAGCCCCAGCATTTT
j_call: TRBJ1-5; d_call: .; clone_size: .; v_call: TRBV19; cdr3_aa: CASSQGTGRSNQPQHF; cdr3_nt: TGTGCCAGTAGCCAGGGTACAGGGCGTAGCAATCAGCCCCAGCATTTT
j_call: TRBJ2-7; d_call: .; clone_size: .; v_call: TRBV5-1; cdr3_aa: CASTPSRLRGDYEQYF; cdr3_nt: TGCGCCAGCACCCCCTCCCGATTGCGGGGAGACTACGAGCAGTACTTC
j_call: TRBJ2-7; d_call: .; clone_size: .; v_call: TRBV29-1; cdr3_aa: CSARDMVSYEQYF; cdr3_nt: TGCAGCGCCCGGGACATGGTATCCTACGAGCAGTACTTC
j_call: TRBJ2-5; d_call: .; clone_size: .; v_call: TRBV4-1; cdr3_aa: CASSQDTNSWSQYF; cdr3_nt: TGCGCCAGCAGCCAAGATACTAATAGCTGGTCCCAGTACTTC
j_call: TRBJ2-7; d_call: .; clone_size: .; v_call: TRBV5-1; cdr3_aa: CASSVTGTHEQYF; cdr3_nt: TGCGCCAGCAGCGTTACAGGGACCCACGAGCAGTACTTC
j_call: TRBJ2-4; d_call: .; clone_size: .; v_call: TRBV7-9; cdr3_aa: CASSLDTQDIQYF; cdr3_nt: TGTGCCAGCAGCTTGGATACCCAGGACATTCAGTACTTC
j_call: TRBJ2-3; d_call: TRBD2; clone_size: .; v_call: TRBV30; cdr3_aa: CAWSLGLAGSTDTQYF; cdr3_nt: TGTGCCTGGAGTTTAGGGCTAGCGGGGTCCACAGATACGCAGTATTTT
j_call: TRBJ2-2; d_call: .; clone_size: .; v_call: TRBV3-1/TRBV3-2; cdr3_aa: CASRGGSTGELFF; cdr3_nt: TGTGCCAGCAGAGGGGGTTCCACCGGGGAGCTGTTTTTT
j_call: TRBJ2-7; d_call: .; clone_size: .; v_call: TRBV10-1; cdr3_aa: CASSESGGMGEQYF; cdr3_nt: TGCGCCAGCAGTGAGTCAGGCGGGATGGGGGAGCAGTACTTC
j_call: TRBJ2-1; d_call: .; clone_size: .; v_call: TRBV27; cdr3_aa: CASSSGPGLWSYNEQFF; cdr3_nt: TGTGCCAGCAGTTCTGGGCCGGGGTTGTGGTCCTACAATGAGCAGTTCTTC
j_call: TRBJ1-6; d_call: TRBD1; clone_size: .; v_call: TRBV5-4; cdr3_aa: CASSFGTGSRGSPLHF; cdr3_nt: TGTGCCAGCAGCTTCGGGACAGGGAGTCGTGGTTCACCCCTCCACTTT
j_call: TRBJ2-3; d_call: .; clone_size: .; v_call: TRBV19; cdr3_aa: CASRPGGAGTDTQYF; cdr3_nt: TGTGCCAGTAGGCCCGGGGGAGCTGGCACAGATACGCAGTATTTT
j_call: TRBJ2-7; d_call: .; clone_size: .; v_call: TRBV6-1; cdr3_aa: CASSEAGGAYYEQYF; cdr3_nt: TGTGCCAGCAGTGAAGCGGGAGGAGCTTACTACGAGCAGTACTTC
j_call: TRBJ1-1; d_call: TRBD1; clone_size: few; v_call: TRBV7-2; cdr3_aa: CASSLDRQGLSTEAFF; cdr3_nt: TGTGCCAGCAGCTTAGATAGACAGGGGCTCAGCACTGAAGCTTTCTTT
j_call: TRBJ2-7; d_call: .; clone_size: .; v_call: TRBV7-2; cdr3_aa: CASSLTGEYEQYF; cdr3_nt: TGTGCCAGCAGCTTGACAGGCGAGTACGAGCAGTACTTC
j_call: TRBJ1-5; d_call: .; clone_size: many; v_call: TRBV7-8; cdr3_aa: CASSLLGGSNQPQHF; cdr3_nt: TGTGCCAGCAGCTTACTAGGGGGTAGCAATCAGCCCCAGCATTTT
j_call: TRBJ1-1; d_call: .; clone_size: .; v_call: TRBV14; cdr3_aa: CASSQETQRNTEAFF; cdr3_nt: TGTGCCAGCAGCCAAGAGACACAACGGAACACTGAAGCTTTCTTT
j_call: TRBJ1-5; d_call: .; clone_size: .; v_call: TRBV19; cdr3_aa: CASSIEKGLGNQPQHF; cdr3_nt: TGTGCCAGTAGTATAGAAAAGGGGTTGGGCAATCAGCCCCAGCATTTT
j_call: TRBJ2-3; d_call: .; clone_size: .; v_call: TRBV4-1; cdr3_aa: CASSQELSVYTQYF; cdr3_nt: TGCGCCAGCAGCCAAGAATTGAGCGTCTATACGCAGTATTTT
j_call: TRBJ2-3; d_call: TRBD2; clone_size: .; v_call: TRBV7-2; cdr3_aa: CASSLASGGTDTQYF; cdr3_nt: TGTGCCAGCAGCTTAGCTAGCGGGGGCACAGATACGCAGTATTTT